This entry concerns a single TCR beta chain. This receptor's antigen is unknown. Base qualities were left out, and no much larger clone turns up one base away. The junction shows trimming of 5 bases on V and 4 bases on J, and the gene matches do not reach 5 bases of it. CDR1 and CDR2, looked up from the germline V gene (reference sequence), are LNHDA and SQIVND. Reading from cysteine to phenylalanine, the CDR3 counts 14 amino acids. Only CDR3 DNA is held: 42 bases, read in frame from base 1. The sample's time point label, in plain terms: pre-reinfection, 55 to 20 weeks before reinfection detection. The sorted cells were sequenced directly ex vivo, without any in vitro expansion ahead of TCR sequencing. Donors were people who inject drugs enrolled in the Montreal Acute Hepatitis C Cohort Study (HEPCO) in Canada. As controls, total naive CD8 T cells, sorted as viable CD3+ CD8+ CD45RO-, were obtained from a couple of donors at each of the three reinfection time points. Before sorting, cryopreserved peripheral blood mononuclear cells were thawed, and CD8 T cells were purified from the thawed cells. The MACS CD8+ T cell Isolation Kit was used to enrich CD8 T cells by negative selection. A BD FACSAria II sorter with FACSDiva software was used for cell sorting, and FlowJo was used for data analysis.

This record belongs to a study of memory CD8 T cells in hepatitis C reinfection (dated by TCRdb to 2015 to 2018). Notes on the research overall: Two consecutive HCV infections were spontaneously resolved by three donors, whereas a primary infection was cleared by two donors who then became chronically infected after reinfection. The TCR beta repertoire of virus-specific CD8 T cells was tracked longitudinally in five donors across an HCV reinfection episode. In the reinfection study, participants who had previously resolved an HCV infection were followed up every 3 months. Pre-reinfection samples were taken from 55 to 20 weeks before reinfection was detected. HCV reinfection was defined as a positive HCV RNA test following two negative tests taken at least 60 days apart. Five reinfection cases with stored pre-reinfection samples were identified between the late 2000s and the early 2010s. The investigation overall reported the following: With only four to six donors, the study could not reach definitive conclusions about public clonotypes linked to secondary clearance.

Library generation was performed with the immunoSEQ multiplex PCR assay. Genomic DNA was pulled from the sorted cells, and the automated high-throughput method of Adaptive Biotechnologies was used to sequence the TCR beta V, D and J regions. A two-step, bias-controlled multiplex PCR was used to amplify the CDR3 regions. Amplified TCR beta libraries were sequenced on an Illumina instrument. In the original analysis: Demultiplexed reads were processed to reduce amplification and sequencing bias, and CDR3 sequences were assigned to gene families using the IMGT database. ImmunoSEQ software version 2.0 was used to analyze repertoire data. Out-of-frame sequences and sequences with stop codons in the CDR3 were removed from clonotype lists. Clonotypes with a frequency below 0.01% were excluded because such clonotypes corresponded to less than one cell. To get richness, observed richness was divided by input cell number, while evenness came from dividing Shannon entropy by log observed richness. To measure repertoire diversity and how similar the repertoire was between time points, Simpson diversity and Morisita-Horn overlap indices were applied. Clonotypes were categorized as dominant (>1%), sub-dominant (0.5-0.99%), low abundance (0.1-0.49%) or lowest abundance (<0.1%). The germline index was obtained by subtracting total nucleotide additions from total CDR3 length and then dividing the result by total CDR3 length. TCRdb mirrors the immuneACCESS table, restricted to in-frame sequences. Some clones are absent from its copies; in checked studies, under half trace to an unresolved V gene, and the reason for the others is unknown. The DNA was the basis for D and trimming; V, J and clone size are from that table. Within this sample are approximately 50,000 clones, with about 90% of them counted one time only. The ten largest clonotypes hold 1% of the sample.

Sequencing input: naive CD8+ T cells sorted from blood. The cell subset or site label on this specimen signifies: total naive CD8+CD45RO- T cells. This sequence was found in a man in his late teens or twenties with hepatitis C virus infection. The chain is made from TRBV19 and TRBJ2-7; 10 central nucleotides agree with TRBD1. The CDR3 region reads CASSLGQGEYEQYF. The bases read TGTGCCAGTAGTCTCGGACAGGGGGAATACGAGCAGTACTTC. The full variable domain, completed from the reference TRBV19 and TRBJ2-7 proteins outside the CDR3, reads DGGITQSPKYLFRKEGQNVTLSCEQNLNHDAMYWYRQDPGQGLRLIYYSQIVNDFQKGDIAEGYSVSREKKESFPLTVTSAQKNPTAFYLCASSLGQGEYEQYFGPGTRLTVT.